The sequence of this TCR beta chain was determined in a study of T cells in Graves' hyperthyroidism and ophthalmopathy. Overall study results and limits: The majority of expanded thyroid clonotypes above 0.001 also appeared in blood.

From RNA transcripts, TCR beta CDR3 regions were amplified. TCR CDR3 underwent first-round RT-PCR with the HTBI primer set. TCRdb re-called the multiplex PCR reads through MiXCR, storing one row per CDR3 protein. The sample contains hundreds of thousands of distinct CDR3 sequences, around 15% of which appear only once. The hyperthyroidism was newly diagnosed and had lasted under 2 months; the patients were aged 18 to 65. From roughly 10 ml of fresh peripheral blood, PBMCs were isolated. The CDR3 is 13 residues long. V lost 6 bases and J lost 5, with 13 bases in between. Germline CDR1 is SNHLY and CDR2 is FYNNEI. This clonotype was detected ten times or more. Its antigen is as yet unknown.

The source of this sequence is a young woman with Graves' hyperthyroidism. The gene calls are TRBV2 and TRBJ1-2; D gene uncertain. The sequencing sample was made of blood. In DNA form, the CDR3 reads TGTGCCAGCAGAAAAGACACGCCTTATGGCTACACCTTC. Translated, it gives CASRKDTPYGYTF.